This T cell receptor (beta chain) emerged from a study of early stage breast cancer tumors. Note on this clone: What it recognizes is unknown.

The V end was cut by 5 bases, the J end by 0 bases, with 11 bases between. Germline CDR1 is SGHTA and CDR2 is FQGTGA. The CDR3 contains 16 residues. The table came from immunoSEQ multiplex PCR; TCRdb's copy has only in-frame clones and leaves some out. Of 70,000 or so clones in the sample, 75% to 90% are singletons; the top ten hold about 4.8%. Findings and limits, study-wide: Enriched TCRB sequences shared across patients were mostly commonly generated sequences.

The receptor was isolated from a person in their 40s with breast cancer. The sequenced sample was blood. This chain uses TRBV7-3 with TRBJ2-6, with D hard to call. The CDR3 reads CASSPGPSSGANVLTF. CDR3 DNA: TGTGCCAGCAGCCCCGGCCCGAGCTCTGGGGCCAACGTCCTGACTTTC.